The rows below give T cell receptor beta chains drawn from one sample of a study of blood T cell repertoires in COVID-19. Data came from immunoSEQ multiplex PCR; TCRdb stores just in-frame clones and leaves some out. The sample includes 50,000 or so clones, 70% to 90% of them seen just once. The material sequenced was peripheral blood. The receptors originated from a man in his forties or fifties with active COVID-19. The CDR3 runs from the conserved cysteine through the conserved F or W. A D gene is named only where the DNA matches it firmly. Size values are once, few and many counts, or a class for expanded clones, and some rows have none.

.,TRBJ2-2,TRBD1,TRBV4-1,CASSHQGARTGELFF,TGCGCCAGCAGCCATCAGGGGGCGCGGACCGGGGAGCTGTTTTTT
.,TRBJ1-1,.,TRBV29-1,CSASWQGNTEAFF,TGCAGCGCTTCCTGGCAGGGGAACACTGAAGCTTTCTTT
.,TRBJ2-1,.,TRBV5-1,CASTDSYGSYNEQFF,TGCGCCAGCACCGACTCCTACGGCTCCTACAATGAGCAGTTCTTC
few,TRBJ1-1,TRBD1,TRBV30,CAWDRAYEAFF,TGTGCCTGGGACAGGGCTTATGAAGCTTTCTTT
.,TRBJ2-7,.,TRBV2,CASSAARGGGFHSSYEQYF,TGTGCCAGCAGCGCAGCAAGGGGGGGAGGATTCCACAGCTCCTACGAGCAGTACTTC
.,TRBJ1-1,.,TRBV5-4,CASSPRGGNTEAFF,TGTGCCAGCAGCCCCCGGGGGGGGAACACTGAAGCTTTCTTT
.,TRBJ1-1,.,TRBV7-8,CASSPSGGGLNTEAFF,TGTGCCAGCAGCCCGAGTGGGGGGGGACTGAACACTGAAGCTTTCTTT
.,TRBJ1-2,.,TRBV7-9,CASSLSSLYGYTF,TGTGCCAGCAGCTTATCTTCCCTCTATGGCTACACCTTC
.,TRBJ2-7,.,TRBV5-1,CASSEQGSSYEQYF,TGCGCCAGTAGTGAACAGGGATCTTCCTACGAGCAGTACTTC
.,TRBJ1-4,.,TRBV5-1,CASSLTGATNEKLFF,TGCGCCAGCAGCTTGACAGGAGCAACTAATGAAAAACTGTTTTTT
.,TRBJ1-5,TRBD1,TRBV28,CASIAPGGLGQPQHF,TGTGCCAGCATCGCCCCAGGGGGGCTGGGTCAGCCCCAGCATTTT
.,TRBJ1-1,.,TRBV28,CASSPGPSNTEAFF,TGTGCCAGCAGTCCAGGGCCCTCAAACACTGAAGCTTTCTTT
.,TRBJ1-1,.,TRBV28,CASSYDAGGAFF,TGTGCCAGCAGTTACGACGCGGGAGGAGCTTTCTTT
.,TRBJ2-3,.,TRBV25-1,CASSELAGSGTDTQYF,TGTGCCAGCAGTGAATTGGCCGGGTCCGGCACAGATACGCAGTATTTT
few,TRBJ2-5,.,TRBV7-9,CASSLELWRPTRHQETQYF,TGTGCCAGCAGCTTAGAACTGTGGAGACCAACCCGCCACCAAGAGACCCAGTACTTC
.,TRBJ2-5,TRBD1,TRBV15,CATSRDGARTGRQETQYF,TGTGCCACCAGCAGAGATGGGGCGAGGACAGGGCGCCAAGAGACCCAGTACTTC
.,TRBJ2-1,TRBD2,TRBV5-1,CASSSQSLAEYNEQFF,TGCGCCAGCAGCTCCCAGTCCCTAGCGGAGTACAATGAGCAGTTCTTC
.,TRBJ2-1,TRBD2,TRBV6-4,CASSSGDGENEQFF,TGTGCCAGCAGCAGCGGGGACGGCGAAAATGAGCAGTTCTTC
.,TRBJ1-2,.,TRBV7-9,CASSDRHSGYTF,TGTGCCAGCAGCGACAGACACTCTGGCTACACCTTC
.,TRBJ2-7,.,TRBV25-1,CASSEGAGMGYEQYF,TGTGCCAGCAGTGAAGGGGCAGGGATGGGATACGAGCAGTACTTC
.,TRBJ2-7,.,TRBV14,CASSQVGREQYF,TGTGCCAGCAGCCAAGTGGGCAGAGAGCAGTACTTC
.,TRBJ2-2,.,TRBV5-4,CASSLGGNTGELFF,TGTGCCAGCAGCTTGGGCGGGAACACCGGGGAGCTGTTTTTT
many,TRBJ2-4,.,TRBV18,CASSPARVGAKNIQYF,TGTGCCAGCTCACCAGCCAGGGTAGGAGCCAAAAACATTCAGTACTTC
.,TRBJ2-1,.,TRBV5-1,CASSSTYTYNEQFF,TGCGCCAGCAGCTCAACTTATACCTACAATGAGCAGTTCTTC
.,TRBJ1-4,.,TRBV29-1,CSVRTGSTNEKLFF,TGCAGCGTTCGTACAGGGTCAACTAATGAAAAACTGTTTTTT
.,TRBJ1-2,TRBD1,TRBV3-1/TRBV3-2,CASSQDQGDSTGYTF,TGTGCCAGCAGCCAAGATCAGGGGGATTCGACTGGCTACACCTTC
.,TRBJ1-1,TRBD1,TRBV10-3,CAISPPGGATEAFF,TGTGCCATCAGCCCCCCAGGGGGCGCCACTGAAGCTTTCTTT
.,TRBJ2-5,TRBD1,TRBV18,CASSPDRSQETQYF,TGTGCCAGCTCACCGGACAGGAGCCAAGAGACCCAGTACTTC
.,TRBJ2-7,.,TRBV6-5,CASSRGGYEQYF,TGTGCCAGCAGCCGGGGAGGCTACGAGCAGTACTTC
few,TRBJ1-1,.,TRBV5-4,CASTRTGGEAFF,TGTGCCAGCACCAGAACGGGGGGTGAAGCTTTCTTT
once,TRBJ1-4,.,TRBV19,CASSSSSAGSKLFF,TGTGCCAGTAGTTCCTCCTCGGCGGGAAGTAAACTGTTTTTT
.,TRBJ1-2,.,TRBV11-2,CASRDGTGYYGYTF,TGTGCCAGCAGGGACGGGACTGGCTACTATGGCTACACCTTC
.,TRBJ2-1,TRBD2,TRBV6-4,CASSTGLAEYNEQFF,TGTGCCAGCAGCACGGGACTAGCGGAATACAATGAGCAGTTCTTC
.,TRBJ2-1,.,TRBV24-1,CATSDPRMREASSYNEQFF,TGTGCCACCAGTGATCCCCGTATGCGTGAGGCAAGCTCCTACAATGAGCAGTTCTTC
.,TRBJ2-7,TRBD1,TRBV6-6,CASARDRGSYEQYF,TGTGCCAGCGCCCGGGACAGGGGTAGTTACGAGCAGTACTTC
.,TRBJ1-2,TRBD1,TRBV5-1,CASSPWTGKVNGYTF,TGCGCCAGCAGCCCATGGACAGGAAAGGTTAATGGCTACACCTTC
.,TRBJ2-1,.,TRBV7-8,CASSRNRQISYNEQFF,TGTGCCAGCAGCAGAAATCGACAAATCTCCTACAATGAGCAGTTCTTC
.,TRBJ2-1,TRBD2,TRBV5-1,CASSFGGTSGYNEQFF,TGCGCCAGCAGCTTCGGTGGGACTAGCGGATACAATGAGCAGTTCTTC
once,TRBJ2-7,.,TRBV5-4,CASSHGRAPYEQYF,TGTGCCAGCAGCCACGGCAGGGCCCCCTACGAGCAGTACTTC
.,TRBJ1-1,TRBD1,TRBV30,CAWARGLMNTEAFF,TGTGCCTGGGCCAGGGGGCTAATGAACACTGAAGCTTTCTTT
.,TRBJ2-7,.,TRBV2,CAIRDTAYEQYF,TGTGCCATACGGGACACCGCCTACGAGCAGTACTTC
many,TRBJ1-1,.,TRBV30,CAWSKGLENTEAFF,TGTGCCTGGAGTAAGGGGCTGGAGAACACTGAAGCTTTCTTT
once,TRBJ2-5,.,TRBV11-2,CASSFGSPRYQETQYF,TGTGCCAGCAGCTTCGGATCACCGCGGTACCAAGAGACCCAGTACTTC
.,TRBJ1-1,TRBD1,TRBV28,CASSPRTGSTEAFF,TGTGCCAGCAGTCCTCGGACAGGGAGCACTGAAGCTTTCTTT
.,TRBJ1-5,.,TRBV27,CASSKGAGGQPQHF,TGTGCCAGCAGCAAAGGGGCGGGAGGTCAGCCCCAGCATTTT
.,TRBJ2-2,TRBD2,TRBV5-4,CASSLRGLAYDPGELFF,TGTGCCAGCAGCTTGCGGGGACTAGCATATGACCCCGGGGAGCTGTTTTTT
once,TRBJ1-3,.,TRBV29-1,CSVSTDFSGNTIYF,TGCAGCGTCAGTACGGACTTCTCTGGAAACACCATATATTTT
.,TRBJ2-1,TRBD2,TRBV5-1,CASRPGLAGGSESNEQFF,TGCGCCAGCAGACCGGGACTAGCGGGAGGTAGTGAGAGTAATGAGCAGTTCTTC
.,TRBJ2-1,.,TRBV19,CASRPQDSYNEQFF,TGTGCCAGTAGGCCCCAGGACTCCTACAATGAGCAGTTCTTC
.,TRBJ2-7,.,TRBV5-6,CASSLAGSPTYEQYF,TGTGCCAGCAGCTTGGCCGGGTCGCCAACCTACGAGCAGTACTTC
few,TRBJ2-3,TRBD2,TRBV6-2/TRBV6-3,CASSPTLAGGPDTQYF,TGTGCCAGCAGCCCTACACTAGCGGGAGGGCCAGATACGCAGTATTTT